This T cell receptor (beta chain) was retrieved from a study of cytomegalovirus exposure and HLA in healthy donors. This clone was seen just once. The antigen remains unidentified. Profiled with immunoSEQ multiplex PCR; TCRdb holds only in-frame clones, not every one. The table has about 130,000 clones, over 90% seen once. V lost 8 bases to trimming and J lost 2 bases; unmatched junction nucleotides: 2. The CDR3 loop spans 13 amino acids. The germline CDR1 and CDR2 sequences are SGHTA and FQGTGA. Study results and caveats: Most sequenced TCRs were rare (though some public TCRs occurred in many donors).

This sequence originates from a young woman in good health and CMV-seronegative. This chain uses TRBV7-3 with TRBJ2-1; the match to TRBD2 covers 8 bases. Sequencing used PBMCs. The CDR3 nucleotides are TGTGCCAGCGCTAGCGGGCCCTACAATGAGCAGTTCTTC. It is translated as CASASGPYNEQFF. The variable domain in full, completed from reference TRBV7-3 and TRBJ2-1, reads GAGVSQTPSNKVTEKGKYVELRCDPISGHTALYWYRQSLGQGPEFLIYFQGTGAADDSGLPNDRFFAVRPEGSVSTLKIQRTERGDSAVYLCASASGPYNEQFFGPGTRLTVL.